The rows below give T cell receptor beta chains drawn from one sample of a study of blood T cell repertoires in COVID-19. Generated by immunoSEQ multiplex PCR, the TCRdb table keeps only in-frame clones and is missing some. The sample has 150,000 to 200,000 clones, 85% to 90% seen once; the top ten hold around 6.5%. Sequenced material: peripheral blood. The source is a woman aged 80 or older in a cohort sampled during active or convalescent COVID-19. Both conserved end residues are part of each CDR3. A D gene is named only where the DNA matches it firmly. The listing skips clone size in some rows; elsewhere it reads once, few, many or a size class.

clone size,D gene,V gene,J gene,CDR3 DNA,CDR3 protein
.,.,TRBV6-2/TRBV6-3,TRBJ1-1,TGTGCCAGCAGCTCTCAAGGTCGGGGGATTACTGAAGCTTTCTTT,CASSSQGRGITEAFF
once,.,TRBV2,TRBJ1-5,TGTGCCAGCAGTGAAGAGAGCCTTAGCAATCAGCCCCAGCATTTT,CASSEESLSNQPQHF
.,TRBD1,TRBV23-1,TRBJ2-7,TGCGCCAGCAGTCGGCCCCAGGGGGACGCTCTCTACGAGCAGTACTTC,CASSRPQGDALYEQYF
.,.,TRBV28,TRBJ1-2,TGTGCCAGCAGTTTACCCCCTAGGGGCTATGGCTACACCTTC,CASSLPPRGYGYTF
.,.,TRBV25-1,TRBJ2-1,TGTGCCAGCACCTCATCGGGACTGTTTAGCTCCTACAATGAGCAGTTCTTC,CASTSSGLFSSYNEQFF
.,TRBD2,TRBV14,TRBJ2-1,TGTGCCAGCAGCCTCGCGGGAGTTCCCGACTACAATGAGCAGTTCTTC,CASSLAGVPDYNEQFF
.,TRBD1,TRBV29-1,TRBJ2-1,TGCAGCGTTGTGCCCCTCTTCAGGGGGTTAAGCTCCTACAATGAGCAGTTCTTC,CSVVPLFRGLSSYNEQFF
once,.,TRBV19,TRBJ2-5,TGTGCCAGTAGCCCTGACAGATACCAAGAGACCCAGTACTTC,CASSPDRYQETQYF
.,TRBD1,TRBV6-5,TRBJ1-1,TGTGCCAGCAGCCACGGACAGGGCAGGACTGAAGCTTTCTTT,CASSHGQGRTEAFF
.,.,TRBV5-5,TRBJ1-6,TGTGCCAGCAGCGAGGACTTGGATTCACCCCTCCACTTT,CASSEDLDSPLHF
.,TRBD2,TRBV5-6,TRBJ2-1,TGTGCCAGCAGCTTGGGCCGGGCGAGTAGCGGGGGTTTGCAGTTCTTC,CASSLGRASSGGLQFF
.,.,TRBV27,TRBJ2-2,TGTGCCAGCAGTTTTGGGGCAGGGGTATTGAACACCGGGGAGCTGTTTTTT,CASSFGAGVLNTGELFF
.,.,TRBV19,TRBJ1-5,TGTGCCACCGAAGGGGGAAATAGCAATCAGCCCCAGCATTTT,CATEGGNSNQPQHF
.,TRBD1,TRBV7-2,TRBJ1-5,TGTGCCAGCAGCTGGGGAGGACAGGGTAATCAACCCCAGCATTTT,CASSWGGQGNQPQHF
.,TRBD1,TRBV19,TRBJ2-1,TGTGCCAGTAGAACCCCCGGACAGGGCTCCGATGAGCAGTTCTTC,CASRTPGQGSDEQFF
.,TRBD2,TRBV7-2,TRBJ2-5,TGTGCCAGCAGCCATGGGACTAGCGGGAGGGCTAGTCAGGAGACCCAGTACTTC,CASSHGTSGRASQETQYF
.,.,TRBV20-1,TRBJ2-3,TGCAGTGCCCCAGTAGATACGCAGTATTTT,CSAPVDTQYF
.,TRBD1,TRBV5-1,TRBJ2-2,TGCGCCAGCAGAACGGGACAGGGGGCCGGGGAGCTGTTTTTT,CASRTGQGAGELFF
.,TRBD2,TRBV7-9,TRBJ2-5,TGTGCCAGCAGCTTTCCCAGCGGGGGGGCCGGTGAGACCCAGTACTTC,CASSFPSGGAGETQYF
.,.,TRBV19,TRBJ1-2,TGTGCCAGTAGTATAGACGCAGGGATCAACTATGGCTACACCTTC,CASSIDAGINYGYTF
.,.,TRBV27,TRBJ1-4,TGTGCCAGCAGTTCCGGTGGGCCGGATGAAAAACTGTTTTTT,CASSSGGPDEKLFF
.,TRBD1,TRBV12-5,TRBJ1-2,TGTGCTAGTGGTTTGGCCGCGGACAGGGACTATGGCTACACCTTC,CASGLAADRDYGYTF
.,TRBD1,TRBV6-5,TRBJ1-2,TGTGCCAGCAGTTTGGGACAGGTCTATGGCTACACCTTC,CASSLGQVYGYTF
.,.,TRBV12-3/TRBV12-4,TRBJ2-1,TGTGCCAGCAGCAACCCACGGCGAGGGCGGTTCTTC,CASSNPRRGRFF
.,.,TRBV28,TRBJ2-7,TGTGCCAGCAGTCTGACTTCCGGGGGTCGGCTACAAGAGCAGTACTTC,CASSLTSGGRLQEQYF
.,TRBD1,TRBV30,TRBJ1-3,TGTGCCTGGAGTGCAAGGTCGACAGGGCCCGGAAACACCATATATTTT,CAWSARSTGPGNTIYF
.,TRBD1,TRBV5-4,TRBJ1-3,TGTGCCAGCAGCTTCTCGACAGGGGGGTTCTCTGGAAACACCATATATTTT,CASSFSTGGFSGNTIYF
.,.,TRBV11-2,TRBJ2-3,TGTGCCAGCAGCCTAGTTGAGGGAGGAGGAGATACGCAGTATTTT,CASSLVEGGGDTQYF
.,TRBD2,TRBV7-9,TRBJ2-3,TGTGCCAGCAGCTTACCGTTGACTAGCGGGAGATGGGAGGATACGCAGTATTTT,CASSLPLTSGRWEDTQYF
.,.,TRBV7-9,TRBJ2-1,TGTGCCAGCATCACGGGGCGGGACCAGTTCTTC,CASITGRDQFF